The 16 T cell receptor beta chains in this list originate from one sample, sequenced in a study of blood T cell repertoires in COVID-19. The assay was immunoSEQ multiplex PCR, and TCRdb's table has in-frame clones only and misses some. This table has 20,000 to 30,000 clones, 89% appearing once. Sample: peripheral blood. The receptors were sampled from a human donor in a cohort sampled during active COVID-19.

V and J are TRBV27 and TRBJ2-5; a possible D gene is TRBD2 (5 bases). Trimming cost V 7 bases and J 4 bases, with 13 bases left between them. The CDR3 runs 13 residues. Germline V gene sequence: CDR1 MNHEY, CDR2 SMNVEV (reference sequence). The CDR3 nucleotides are TGTGCCAGCAAGCTTCGGGGTTCAGAGACCCAGTACTTC. Its protein product is CASKLRGSETQYF.

The V and J genes are TRBV5-6 and TRBJ1-2; 7 nucleotides line up with TRBD1. CDR1 is SGHDT, CDR2 YYEEEE, per germline. J gave up 2 bases and V 10 bases, and 23 bases lay outside the gene matches. This CDR3 has 18 amino acids. The CDR3 region is CACAARGKGAVTNYGYTF. The CDR3 DNA reads TGTGCCTGTGCGGCACGCGGCAAGGGGGCAGTCACCAACTATGGCTACACCTTC.

This clone was counted between two and nine times. The chain recombines TRBV7-2 with TRBJ2-7; TRBD2 is a possible D gene (6 bases). Germline-derived CDR1 and CDR2 are SGHTA and FQGNSA. Trimming cost V 4 bases and J 3 bases, with 19 bases left between them. This CDR3 is 16 amino acids long. CDR3 nucleotide sequence: TGTGCCAGCAGCTATGGGTTCGGGCGGGGCGGCTACGAGCAGTACTTC. It codes for CASSYGFGRGGYEQYF.

The chain couples TRBV7-2 to TRBJ2-1; 7 positions agree with TRBD2. The CDR3 totals 16 residues. Germline V CDR1 and CDR2: SGHTA, FQGNSA. V dropped 7 bases and J dropped 2; count of bases not matched to a gene: 11. CDR3 residues: CASNEESGGTYNEQFF. The CDR3 coding sequence is TGTGCCAGCAACGAAGAGTCGGGGGGAACCTACAATGAGCAGTTCTTC.

The chain employs TRBV28 and TRBJ2-7, with 10 bases identical to TRBD1. V was clipped by 5 bases and J by 7 bases; unmatched bases: 8. CDR3 size: 14 residues. The germline V gene encodes CDR1 MDHEN and CDR2 SYDVKM. The CDR3 bases are TGTGCCAGCAGTACCGTGGACAGGGGGGTAGAGCAGTACTTC. This translates into CASSTVDRGVEQYF.

This sequence joins TRBV7-9 and TRBJ2-7; 15 nucleotides line up with TRBD2. The CDR3 sequence is 15 residues long. CDR1 and CDR2 (germline): SEHNR, FQNEAQ (reference sequence). Unmatched junction bases numbered 4, after V lost 6 bases and J lost 4 bases. The DNA for the CDR3 is TGTGCCAGCAGACGGACTAGCGGGGGGGTATACGAGCAGTACTTC. This encodes CASRRTSGGVYEQYF.

The gene calls are TRBV4-2 and TRBJ2-1; D is perhaps TRBD2 (6 bases). Trimming removed 3 bases from V and 7 bases from J, with 19 bases in between. The germline CDR1 and CDR2 sequences are LGHNA and YNFKEQ. The CDR3 consists of 16 residues. The CDR3: CASSQQPGLAMNEQFF. In nucleotides, the CDR3 is TGTGCCAGCAGCCAGCAGCCCGGGCTAGCGATGAATGAGCAGTTCTTC.

The chain carries TRBV6-5 and TRBJ2-1; 7 nucleotides line up with TRBD2. The V gene end was trimmed by 8 bases and the J gene end by 4 bases; junction bases not matched to a gene: 5. The CDR3 contains 13 residues. The germline V gene has CDR1 MNHEY and CDR2 SVGAGI. The CDR3 bases are TGTGCCAGCGTGGGGGGGGGTTACAATGAGCAGTTCTTC. Translated, it gives CASVGGGYNEQFF.

The chain couples TRBV6-6 to TRBJ2-3, with 7 bases that match TRBD1. CDR1 MNHNY and CDR2 SVGAGI come from the germline V gene (reference sequence). The V and J ends lost 2 bases and 0 bases, in that order; junction bases with no gene match: 2. This CDR3 comprises 15 residues. The CDR3 protein is CASSYPGQSTDTQYF. The CDR3 bases are TGTGCCAGCAGTTACCCGGGACAGAGCACAGATACGCAGTATTTT.

The chain joins TRBV19 to TRBJ1-2; D is uncertain. CDR1 LNHDA and CDR2 SQIVND come from the germline V gene (reference sequence). This CDR3 region has 15 residues. V shed 3 bases and J shed 4 bases, with 15 bases lying between them. The CDR3 coding sequence is TGTGCCAGTAGTATTTACAGTCCTTCCCTCTATGGCTACACCTTC. Translated: CASSIYSPSLYGYTF.

As regards this clone: At the DNA level, this CDR3 is encoded by other sequences in the same sample as well. The chain uses TRBV5-1 and TRBJ2-5; the D gene is possibly TRBD2 (7 bases). The CDR3 is made up of 15 amino acids. The germline gives CDR1 SGHRS, CDR2 YFSETQ. Deletions cut 0 bases from V and 5 bases from J, with 14 bases between. The CDR3 sequence: CASSLALGGAETQYF. Here the CDR3 DNA reads TGCGCCAGCAGCTTGGCTCTGGGGGGGGCGGAGACCCAGTACTTC. The full variable domain, with the rest looked up from reference TRBV5-1 and TRBJ2-5, is KAGVTQTPRYLIKTRGQQVTLSCSPISGHRSVSWYQQTPGQGLQFLFEYFSETQRNKGNFPGRFSGRQFSNSRSEMNVSTLELGDSALYLCASSLALGGAETQYFGPGTRLLVL.

The chain has TRBV18 and TRBJ2-1; 9 bases map to TRBD2. V trimming: 3 bases; J trimming: 8 bases; junction bases outside the gene matches: 5. Germline CDR1 is KGHSH and CDR2 is LQKENI. This CDR3 has 14 amino acids. The CDR3 DNA sequence: TGTGCCAGCTCACCCCGGCGGGAGGGTCATGAGCAGTTCTTC. Its translation is CASSPRREGHEQFF.

A single count supports this clone. This chain uses TRBV5-1 with TRBJ2-7, with 11 bases matching TRBD2. Germline V gives CDR1 SGHRS, CDR2 YFSETQ. Trimming took 5 bases from V and 6 from J; bases not matched to a gene: 10. The CDR3 length is 15 residues. The CDR3 bases are TGCGCCAGCAGGGACTCTAGCGGGGGGCGGGCCGAGCAGTACTTC. It translates to CASRDSSGGRAEQYF.

The gene calls are TRBV2 and TRBJ2-3, with TRBD2 matching over 9 bases. Germline V gene data show CDR1 as SNHLY and CDR2 as FYNNEI. V trimming: 4 bases; J trimming: 2 bases; junction bases outside the gene matches: 7. The CDR3 has 16 residues. Here the CDR3 reads CASSAGTSRATDTQYF. CDR3 DNA: TGTGCCAGCAGTGCCGGGACTAGCCGGGCCACAGATACGCAGTATTTT. The full variable domain, completed using reference TRBV2 and TRBJ2-3, is EPEVTQTPSHQVTQMGQEVILRCVPISNHLYFYWYRQILGQKVEFLVSFYNNEISEKSEIFDDQFSVERPDGSNFTLKIRSTKLEDSAMYFCASSAGTSRATDTQYFGPGTRLTVL.

The chain combines TRBV7-9 with TRBJ2-1, with D possibly being TRBD2 (6 bases). This CDR3 has 11 amino acids. V lost 3 bases and J 9 bases, leaving 6 bases between the germline ends. CDR1 and CDR2 from the germline V gene are SEHNR and FQNEAQ (reference sequence). The CDR3 DNA follows: TGTGCCAGCAGCTTGGGGGGTGAGCAGTTCTTC. It translates to CASSLGGEQFF.

The sample holds one count of this clone. The V call is TRBV5-6, the J call TRBJ1-2; 10 bases are a match to TRBD1. The length of the CDR3 is 16 residues. Germline-derived CDR1 and CDR2 are SGHDT and YYEEEE. Trimming removed 0 bases from V and 7 bases from J; junction bases left unmatched: 9. Written as DNA, the CDR3 is TGTGCCAGCAGCTTGGAGGGCGACAGGGGGCGCGGTGGCTACACCTTC. Translation gives CASSLEGDRGRGGYTF.